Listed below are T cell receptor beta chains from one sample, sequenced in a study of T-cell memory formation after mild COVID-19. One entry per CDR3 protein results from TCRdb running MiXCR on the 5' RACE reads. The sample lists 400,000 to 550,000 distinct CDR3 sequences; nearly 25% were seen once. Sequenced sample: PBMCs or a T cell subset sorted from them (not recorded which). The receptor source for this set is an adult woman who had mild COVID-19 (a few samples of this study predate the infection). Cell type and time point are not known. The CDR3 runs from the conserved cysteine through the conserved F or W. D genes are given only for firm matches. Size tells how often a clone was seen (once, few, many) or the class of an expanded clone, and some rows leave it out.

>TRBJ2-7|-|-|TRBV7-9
TGTGCCAGCAGCTTATCAACCGAGGTTTTGGCCGAGCAGTACTTC
CASSLSTEVLAEQYF
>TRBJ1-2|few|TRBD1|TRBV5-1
TGCGCCAGCAGCTTGACAACGACAGGGTTGGTCTATGGCTACACCTTC
CASSLTTTGLVYGYTF
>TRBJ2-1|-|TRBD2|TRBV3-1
TGTGCCAGCAGCCCGCGACTAGCGGGGGCATTCGATGAGCAGTTCTTC
CASSPRLAGAFDEQFF
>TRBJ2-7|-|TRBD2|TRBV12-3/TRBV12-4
TGTGCCAGCAGTTTAGAGGCTAGCGGGAGGAACGAGCAGTACTTC
CASSLEASGRNEQYF
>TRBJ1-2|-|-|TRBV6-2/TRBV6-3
TGTGCCAGCTCCCAGGCGGTCTATGGCTACACCTTC
CASSQAVYGYTF
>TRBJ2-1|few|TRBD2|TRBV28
TGTGCCAGCAGCCCGGGACTAGCGGGACGCTCCTACAATGAGCAGTTCTTC
CASSPGLAGRSYNEQFF
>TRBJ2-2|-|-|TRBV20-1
TGCAGTGCTAGATCAGGTGACAGCGATCCCCGGAACACCGGGGAGCTGTTTTTT
CSARSGDSDPRNTGELFF
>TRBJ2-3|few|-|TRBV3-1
TGTGCCAGCAGCCAAGACCCCGTTAGAACGGATACGCAGTATTTT
CASSQDPVRTDTQYF
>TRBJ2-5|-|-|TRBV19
TGTGCCAGTAGTATAGTGGCCATTTTACAAGAGACCCAGTACTTC
CASSIVAILQETQYF
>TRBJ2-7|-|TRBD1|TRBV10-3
TGTGCCATCAGTCCACGGACAGGGAGAACCTACGAGCAGTACTTC
CAISPRTGRTYEQYF
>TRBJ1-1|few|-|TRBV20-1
TGCAGTGCTAGTCGCTCTCTGAACACTGAAGCTTTCTTT
CSASRSLNTEAFF
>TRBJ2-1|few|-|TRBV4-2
TGTGCCAGCAGCCAAGGGATCGGGGAGTACAATGAGCAGTTCTTC
CASSQGIGEYNEQFF
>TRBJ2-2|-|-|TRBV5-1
TGCGCCAGCAGCTTGGCCCCAGGGACCAACACCGGGGAGCTGTTTTTT
CASSLAPGTNTGELFF
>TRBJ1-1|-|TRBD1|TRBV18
TGTGCCAGCTCACCCCACTCGGACAGGGGGCCGCCCGAAGCTTTCTTT
CASSPHSDRGPPEAFF
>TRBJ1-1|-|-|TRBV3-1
TGTGCCAGCAGCCAAGGAGGCTTAAGGAACACTGAAGCTTTCTTT
CASSQGGLRNTEAFF
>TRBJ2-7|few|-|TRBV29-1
TGCAGCGTTGAAGAAAACTACGAGCAGTACTTC
CSVEENYEQYF
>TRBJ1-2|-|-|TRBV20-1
TGCAGTGCTAGAGTTTCGACCGACTATGGCTACACCTTC
CSARVSTDYGYTF
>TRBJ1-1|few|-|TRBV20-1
TGCAGTGCTAGCGGTGGGGGGGTTAACACTGAAGCTTTCTTT
CSASGGGVNTEAFF
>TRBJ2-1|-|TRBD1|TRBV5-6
TGTGCCAGCAGCTTGGTAGGTCAGGGGGAGCGGGAGCAGTTCTTC
CASSLVGQGEREQFF
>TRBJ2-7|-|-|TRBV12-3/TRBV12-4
TGTGCCAGCAGTTCGGCCCCGGGACCCTACGAGCAGTACTTC
CASSSAPGPYEQYF
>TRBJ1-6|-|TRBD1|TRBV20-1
TGCAGTGTTCGTCGGACAGGCGAGAATAATTCACCCCTCCACTTT
CSVRRTGENNSPLHF
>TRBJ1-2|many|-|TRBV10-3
TGTGCCATCAGTGATTCGGGGAACTATGGCTACACCTTC
CAISDSGNYGYTF
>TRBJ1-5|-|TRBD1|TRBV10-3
TGTGCCATCCAGGGGGGGTTGGAAAGCAATCAGCCCCAGCATTTT
CAIQGGLESNQPQHF
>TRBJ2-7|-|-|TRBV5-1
TGCGCCAGCGGGGCGGGGGCCACCTACGAGCAGTACTTC
CASGAGATYEQYF
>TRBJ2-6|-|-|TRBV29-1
TGCAGCGTTGAGGTAGCCGGGGCCAACGTCCTGACTTTC
CSVEVAGANVLTF
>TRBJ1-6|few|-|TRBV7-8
TGTGCCAGCAGCTTAGAAAGGACAGCCAATTCACCCCTCCACTTT
CASSLERTANSPLHF
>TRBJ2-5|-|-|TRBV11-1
TGTGCCAGCAGCTCCCGACGAGAGACCCAGTACTTC
CASSSRRETQYF
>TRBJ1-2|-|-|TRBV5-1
TGCGCCAGCAGCACCTTAGGGGATGGCTACACCTTC
CASSTLGDGYTF
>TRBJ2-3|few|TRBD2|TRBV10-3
TGTGCCATCAGTGAGTCCAGGGAGGGCGATACGCAGTATTTT
CAISESREGDTQYF